This T cell receptor (beta chain) was sequenced for a study of blood T cell repertoires in COVID-19. Study details: Donors in the United States, Italy and Spain gave samples during acute or convalescent COVID-19. Sources were T cells, B-cell-depleted T cells, or PBMCs; the material itself was cDNA or gDNA.

V gave up 6 bases and J gave up 2 bases, with 10 bases separating them. CDR1 is KGHDR, CDR2 SFDVKD, per germline. This CDR3 comprises 13 residues. Original processing methods: Amplification of reference gene primers was used by the study to estimate nucleated cell counts. TCRdb keeps only in-frame clones here, not all; method: immunoSEQ multiplex PCR. V and J calls and clone size follow that table, whereas D and trimming were derived from the DNA. The table lists roughly 250,000 clones, over 75% of them singletons. This clone has just one count. Sample: peripheral blood. The J gene is TRBJ2-7, the V gene TRBV24-1; D is ambiguous. The sequence was collected from a woman aged 40 to 49 who had recovered from COVID-19. CDR3 sequence: CATSLSGAYEQYF. As DNA, the CDR3 is TGTGCCACCAGTTTGAGTGGAGCCTACGAGCAGTACTTC.